These 28 T cell receptor beta chains originate from one sample sequenced in a study of vaccination effects on CD4 cells after COVID-19. These receptors' targets are unknown. Culturing for about 9 days preceded CD4+ T cell isolation. All study participants received two doses of BNT162b2 or mRNA-1273 vaccine. Assay: immunoSEQ multiplex PCR; the TCRdb copy retains only in-frame clones and omits some. Counted here are 70,000 or so clones, around 70% occurring once; the ten biggest clones make up 2% to 3%. The sequencing used CD4+ T cells from PBMCs cultured without peptide, collected after COVID-19 vaccination. The receptors were sampled from a human donor who received a COVID-19 vaccine.

This clone occurred once. The DNA of the CDR3 is TGTGCCAGCAGCTCCGGAAAGACAGTCCAAGAGACCCAGTACTTC. Amino acids: CASSSGKTVQETQYF. The chain uses TRBV5-4 and TRBJ2-5, with TRBD1 as a possible D gene (5 bases). Germline V gene sequence: CDR1 SGHNT, CDR2 YYREEE (reference sequence). Trimming took 3 bases from V and 1 from J, leaving 13 bases between them. The CDR3 sequence is 15 residues long.

V gene TRBV19 combines with J gene TRBJ2-5, with TRBD2 matching 9 bases. Germline V CDR1 and CDR2: LNHDA, SQIVND (reference sequence). The V and J ends lost 0 bases and 7 bases, in that order; junction bases with no gene match: 9. The CDR3 has 16 amino acids. CDR3 loop: CASSIEAGGPRRTQYF. The CDR3 DNA sequence: TGTGCCAGTAGTATAGAAGCGGGGGGCCCGAGAAGGACCCAGTACTTC.

The V gene is TRBV6-5, the J gene TRBJ2-5; 10 bases map to TRBD1. The CDR3 is 14 amino acids. Looked up from germline, CDR1 is MNHEY and CDR2 is SVGAGI. Germline trimming cut 7 bases from V and 0 bases from J; bases unmatched to any gene: 2. Here the CDR3 reads CASKGTGDQETQYF. The CDR3 DNA reads TGTGCCAGCAAAGGGACAGGGGACCAAGAGACCCAGTACTTC.

The chain carries TRBV24-1 and TRBJ2-3; D gene unclear. The CDR3 contains 15 residues. The germline V gene encodes CDR1 KGHDR and CDR2 SFDVKD. Trimming took 4 bases from V and 0 from J, leaving 10 bases between them. CDR3 residues: CATSDQTRSTDTQYF. For the CDR3, the DNA is TGTGCCACCAGTGACCAGACACGTAGCACAGATACGCAGTATTTT.

This chain joins TRBV3-1 (or the pseudogene TRBV3-2) and TRBJ1-2; 8 bases agree with TRBD1. Germline values: CDR1 LGHDT, CDR2 YNNKEL (reference sequence). The V and J ends lost 5 bases and 8 bases, in that order; junction bases with no gene match: 13. The CDR3 contains 15 residues. The CDR3 DNA sequence: TGTGCCAGCAGCACCCGGACAGGGATCTTCAAAGGCTACACCTTC. Translating it yields CASSTRTGIFKGYTF.

J is TRBJ1-5 and V is TRBV3-1 (or the pseudogene TRBV3-2), with D unresolved. The V gene lost 1 base and the J gene lost 2 bases, with 12 bases spanning the gap. Germline assignment: CDR1 LGHDT and CDR2 YNNKEL (reference sequence). The CDR3 length is 16 residues. CDR3 nucleotide sequence: TGTGCCAGCAGCCAAGTCCGGGAAGGAGGCAATCAGCCCCAGCATTTT. As protein: CASSQVREGGNQPQHF.

J is TRBJ2-7 and V is TRBV19; TRBD1 matches 8 bases. Per the germline V gene, CDR1 is LNHDA and CDR2 is SQIVND (reference sequence). The CDR3 consists of 13 residues. V shed 4 bases and J 6 bases; nucleotides not matched to a gene: 5. The CDR3 region is CASSKDRDREQYV. CDR3 nucleotides: TGTGCCAGTAGTAAGGACAGGGACCGCGAGCAGTACGTC.

The V gene is TRBV4-1, the J gene TRBJ1-6; D is perhaps TRBD1 (6 bases). The CDR3 contains 17 residues. The germline V and J ends were trimmed by 0 bases and 2 bases, with 11 bases remaining between them. The germline CDR1 and CDR2 sequences are MGHRA and YSYEKL. In DNA form, the CDR3 reads TGCGCCAGCAGCCAAGAAGGTGGGGGCCCCTATAATTCACCCCTCCACTTT. Residues: CASSQEGGGPYNSPLHF.

The chain recombines TRBV6-1 with TRBJ2-7; maybe TRBD1 (8 bases). CDR3 length: 16 residues. Looked up from germline, CDR1 is MNHNS and CDR2 is SASEGT. V dropped 4 bases and J dropped 0 bases, with 16 bases sitting between them. CDR3 nucleotide sequence: TGTGCCAGCAGTGCTTACAGGGGGGGGCCCTCCTACGAGCAGTACGTC. The encoded protein is CASSAYRGGPSYEQYV.

DNA of the CDR3: TGTGCCAGCAGCGTTCGACTAGCGGGGGGGCAGGGAGATACGCAGTATTTT. As protein: CASSVRLAGGQGDTQYF. The rearrangement links TRBV7-9 to TRBJ2-3; TRBD2 matches at 14 bases. V trimming: 5 bases; J trimming: 5 bases; junction bases outside the gene matches: 9. Germline V CDR1 and CDR2: SEHNR, FQNEAQ (reference sequence). The CDR3 totals 17 residues.

V usage is TRBV5-1 and J usage is TRBJ2-1; 8 bases map to TRBD2. With V trimmed by 4 bases and J by 7 bases, 10 bases remained unmatched. In germline, CDR1 is SGHRS, CDR2 YFSETQ. This CDR3 spans 15 amino acids. This CDR3 is CASSQKTGGLNEQFF. CDR3 DNA sequence: TGCGCCAGCAGCCAAAAAACGGGGGGGTTAAATGAGCAGTTCTTC.

V is TRBV28 and J is TRBJ2-4, with 7 bases identical to TRBD1. The germline V gene encodes CDR1 MDHEN and CDR2 SYDVKM. Trimming took 5 bases from V and 3 from J; bases not matched to a gene: 7. The CDR3 loop spans 15 amino acids. CDR3 region: CASSPQGSGKNIQYF. CDR3 coding DNA: TGTGCCAGCAGTCCACAGGGGAGTGGCAAAAACATTCAGTACTTC.

The sample holds a few counts of this clone. The gene calls are TRBV25-1 and TRBJ1-2, with D unresolved. The CDR3 loop spans 14 amino acids. Germline CDR1 reads MGHDK; CDR2 reads SYGVNS. Trimming took off 3 bases at V and 7 bases at J, with 15 bases between the two ends. CDR3 amino acids: CASSEGDRGSGYTF. Here the CDR3 DNA reads TGTGCCAGCAGTGAGGGTGATCGAGGGTCTGGCTACACCTTC.

This rearrangement joins TRBV30 to TRBJ2-3; possible D gene TRBD2, 5 bases. This CDR3 is built from 15 residues. V gave up 2 bases and J gave up 2 bases, with 14 bases separating them. The germline CDR1 and CDR2 sequences are GTSNPN and SVGIG (reference sequence). The CDR3 loop reads CAWSKKDGITDTQYF. In nucleotides, the CDR3 is TGTGCCTGGAGTAAGAAGGACGGGATCACAGATACGCAGTATTTT. The whole variable domain, remainder taken from reference TRBV30 and TRBJ2-3, is SQTIHQWPATLVQPVGSPLSLECTVEGTSNPNLYWYRQAAGRGLQLLFYSVGIGQISSEVPQNLSASRPQDRQFILSSKKLLLSDSGFYLCAWSKKDGITDTQYFGPGTRLTVL.

The chain uses TRBV7-9 and TRBJ2-2; possibly TRBD1 for D (6 bases). The V and J ends lost 1 base and 8 bases respectively, with 17 bases between them. The CDR3 consists of 16 residues. Germline CDR1 and CDR2: SEHNR and FQNEAQ (reference sequence). DNA for the CDR3: TGTGCCAGCAGCTTAGTGCCCCAGGGGCAGGATGGGGAGCTGTTTTTT. Encoded protein: CASSLVPQGQDGELFF.

The chain is built from TRBV3-1 (or the pseudogene TRBV3-2) and TRBJ2-5; D call uncertain. V dropped 3 bases and J dropped 3 bases, with 11 bases sitting between them. The CDR3 runs to 14 residues. Per the germline V gene, CDR1 is LGHDT and CDR2 is YNNKEL (reference sequence). The CDR3 loop reads CASSQGSVEETQYF. CDR3 in DNA: TGTGCCAGCAGCCAGGGGTCGGTAGAAGAGACCCAGTACTTC.

This clone was seen more than once but under ten times. V and J are TRBV30 and TRBJ1-3, with no clear D. The V gene lost 2 bases and the J gene lost 0 bases, with 5 bases spanning the gap. Germline V gene data show CDR1 as GTSNPN and CDR2 as SVGIG (reference sequence). This CDR3 is 13 amino acids long. As DNA, the CDR3 is TGTGCCTGGAGTTCACCCTCTGGAAACACCATATATTTT. This translates into CAWSSPSGNTIYF.

This rearrangement joins TRBV2 to TRBJ1-1; D may be TRBD1 (6 bases). The V end was cut by 4 bases, the J end by 10 bases, with 13 bases between. The CDR3 is made up of 12 amino acids. Germline V gene sequence: CDR1 SNHLY, CDR2 FYNNEI. The CDR3, as DNA: TGTGCCAGCAGTGGAGACAGGATCAGAGCTTTCTTT. Translated, it gives CASSGDRIRAFF. Variable domain in full (rest from reference TRBV2 and TRBJ1-1): EPEVTQTPSHQVTQMGQEVILRCVPISNHLYFYWYRQILGQKVEFLVSFYNNEISEKSEIFDDQFSVERPDGSNFTLKIRSTKLEDSAMYFCASSGDRIRAFFGQGTRLTVV.

V and J are TRBV4-1 and TRBJ1-5, with 11 bases identical to TRBD1. CDR1 and CDR2 (germline): MGHRA, YSYEKL. The V segment lost 4 bases and the J segment 5 bases; nucleotides outside the gene matches: 4. This CDR3 region has 15 residues. The CDR3 nucleotides are TGCGCCAGCAGCCTCTCGGGACAGGGGGATCAGCCCCAGCATTTT. Translated, it gives CASSLSGQGDQPQHF.

The CDR3 coding sequence is TGTGCCAGCAGCTCGCCTACAGGGTCTGATGAGCAGTTCTTC. Protein sequence: CASSSPTGSDEQFF. The rearrangement uses TRBV5-5 and TRBJ2-1; possible D gene TRBD1, 6 bases. This CDR3 is built from 14 residues. V was cut by 3 bases and J by 8 bases, with 15 bases left in between. In germline, CDR1 is SGHKS, CDR2 YYEKEE (reference sequence).

The rearrangement uses TRBV20-1 and TRBJ2-4; D uncertain. The CDR3 is 11 amino acids. V was shortened by 3 bases and J by 10 bases, with 10 bases between the two germline ends. Germline V lookup: CDR1 DFQATT, CDR2 SNEGSKA (reference sequence). The CDR3 sequence: CSASGRSIQYF. Written as DNA, the CDR3 is TGCAGTGCTAGTGGACGGTCAATTCAGTACTTC.

There are a few counts of this clone. The rearrangement joins TRBV7-3 to TRBJ2-5; possible D gene TRBD2, 5 bases. The V and J ends lost 2 bases and 9 bases respectively, with 10 bases between them. The CDR3 is 12 amino acids. Germline V lookup: CDR1 SGHTA, CDR2 FQGTGA. CDR3 nucleotide sequence: TGTGCCAGCAGCTTAGCGGGTGAGGCCCAGTACTTC. Protein sequence: CASSLAGEAQYF.

The V gene is TRBV24-1, the J gene TRBJ2-5, with 7 bases identical to TRBD1. V lost 4 bases, J lost 5 bases, and 6 bases stayed unmatched. Germline lookup yields CDR1 KGHDR and CDR2 SFDVKD. There are 14 residues in the CDR3. CDR3 in amino acids: CATSDRDSRETQYF. The CDR3 DNA reads TGTGCCACCAGTGACCGGGACAGTCGGGAGACCCAGTACTTC.

The chain couples TRBV24-1 to TRBJ2-1; D uncertain. CDR1 is KGHDR, CDR2 SFDVKD, per germline. Trimming removed 2 bases at V and 7 bases at J, with 8 bases between. The CDR3 spans 13 residues. In DNA, the CDR3 is TGTGCCACCAGTGATTCCACAGTGAATGAGCAGTTCTTC. Protein sequence: CATSDSTVNEQFF.

The rearrangement links TRBV11-1 to TRBJ2-2; TRBD2 aligns across 7 bases. The V segment lost 5 bases and the J segment 8 bases; nucleotides outside the gene matches: 11. The CDR3 is made up of 15 amino acids. Germline V lookup: CDR1 SGHAT, CDR2 FQDESV (reference sequence). CDR3 in amino acids: CASSPRGVFRGELFF. The DNA for the CDR3 is TGTGCCAGCAGCCCCCGGGGGGTATTTAGAGGGGAGCTGTTTTTT.

V and J are TRBV30 and TRBJ1-2; D ambiguous. In germline, CDR1 is GTSNPN, CDR2 SVGIG (reference sequence). Trimming removed 0 bases from V and 4 bases from J, with 6 bases in between. The CDR3 is made up of 12 amino acids. The CDR3 DNA reads as TGTGCCTGGAGTGTACAAGCCTATGGCTACACCTTC. It codes for CAWSVQAYGYTF.

This clone was seen more than once but under ten times. The chain joins TRBV18 to TRBJ1-1; 8 bases map to TRBD1. Germline lookup yields CDR1 KGHSH and CDR2 LQKENI. The CDR3 is made up of 12 amino acids. V gave up 5 bases and J gave up 6 bases; unmatched junction bases: 2. CDR3 amino acids: CASSSDRAEAFF. In DNA form, the CDR3 reads TGTGCCAGCTCATCGGACAGGGCTGAAGCTTTCTTT.

This chain links TRBV19 with TRBJ2-1; D perhaps matches TRBD2 (5 bases). V was clipped by 4 bases and J by 4 bases, with 11 bases between them. This CDR3 region has 14 residues. Looked up from germline, CDR1 is LNHDA and CDR2 is SQIVND (reference sequence). The CDR3 nucleotides read TGTGCCAGTAGTAAGGGCGGAGGATACAATGAGCAGTTCTTC. It is translated as CASSKGGGYNEQFF.